The 23 T cell receptor beta chains below were found in one sample sequenced in a study of shared clonotypes between healthy human individuals. Naive CD8 cells lacked CD45RO and underwent positive selection for CCR7, leaving out terminally differentiated effector memory CD45RA+ cells. Clones were sequenced by immunoSEQ multiplex PCR, and TCRdb holds only the in-frame ones, with some missing. Of millions of clones in the sample, just under 95% were seen once. The specimen was naive CD8+ T cells sorted from blood. The receptor set was obtained from a man aged 18 to 29 in good health.

This chain's CDR3 is CASSEGTSGGPRTDTQYF. CDR3 nucleotides: TGCGCCAGCAGTGAAGGGACTAGCGGGGGGCCTCGCACAGATACGCAGTATTTT. The V and J genes are TRBV10-1 and TRBJ2-3, with 15 bases fitting TRBD2. Trimming took 3 bases from V and 1 from J; bases not matched to a gene: 5. The CDR3 spans 18 residues. Germline CDR1 is WNHNN and CDR2 is SYGVQD (reference sequence).

CDR3 bases: TGTGCCAGCAGCCCTTCCAAGGTCCACGAGCAGTACTTC. Amino acids: CASSPSKVHEQYF. This chain joins TRBV11-2 and TRBJ2-7; D not resolved. The germline V gene encodes CDR1 SGHAT and CDR2 FQNNGV. V was pared by 5 bases and J by 5 bases, with 13 bases between. This CDR3 comprises 13 residues.

The rearrangement joins TRBV7-9 to TRBJ2-7; 7 bases map to TRBD1. The CDR3 is made up of 14 amino acids. The J segment lost 4 bases and the V segment lost 5 bases, leaving 8 bases of the junction unmatched. Germline values: CDR1 SEHNR, CDR2 FQNEAQ (reference sequence). The CDR3 DNA reads TGTGCCAGCAGCCCCTTTGGGACAGAGTACGAGCAGTACTTC. Its protein product is CASSPFGTEYEQYF.

The chain combines TRBV5-6 with TRBJ2-5, with 13 nucleotides matching TRBD2. Germline V gene sequence: CDR1 SGHDT, CDR2 YYEEEE. The CDR3 is 17 residues long. After removal of 1 base from V and 5 bases from J, the junction contained 8 bases not matched to a gene. The CDR3 sequence is CASSLPGLAGWGETQYF. CDR3 DNA sequence: TGTGCCAGCAGCTTGCCGGGACTAGCGGGATGGGGGGAGACCCAGTACTTC.

The chain joins TRBV9 to TRBJ2-3, with 10 nucleotides matching TRBD2. The CDR3 is made up of 18 amino acids. Germline V gene lookup returns CDR1 SGDLS and CDR2 YYNGEE. Trimming took 0 bases from V and 2 from J; bases not matched to a gene: 9. The CDR3 nucleotides are TGTGCCAGCAGCGTAGAGTGGCTAGCGGGGGACACCACAGATACGCAGTATTTT. Translated: CASSVEWLAGDTTDTQYF.

The V gene is TRBV28, the J gene TRBJ1-5; D uncertain. This CDR3 comprises 13 residues. Trimming took 5 bases from V and 5 from J, leaving 10 bases between them. The germline gives CDR1 MDHEN, CDR2 SYDVKM. In DNA form, the CDR3 reads TGTGCCAGCAGTCCAGGAAAATATCAGCCCCAGCATTTT. Amino acid sequence: CASSPGKYQPQHF.

The chain combines TRBV11-3 with TRBJ2-6, with D perhaps matching TRBD2 (6 bases). The CDR3 sequence is 18 residues long. Germline V CDR1 and CDR2: SGHNT, YENEEA. The V end lost 0 bases, the J end lost 0 bases, and 12 bases lay between the germline ends. In DNA, the CDR3 is TGTGCCAGCAGCTTAGAGGAGCGGGCCTCCTCTGGGGCCAACGTCCTGACTTTC. As protein: CASSLEERASSGANVLTF. The variable domain in full, completed from reference TRBV11-3 and TRBJ2-6, reads EAGVVQSPRYKIIEKKQPVAFWCNPISGHNTLYWYLQNLGQGPELLIRYENEEAVDDSQLPKDRFSAERLKGVDSTLKIQPAELGDSAVYLCASSLEERASSGANVLTFGAGSRLTVL.

This chain joins TRBV30 and TRBJ2-2; tentatively, D is TRBD2 (5 bases). The CDR3 loop spans 15 amino acids. Germline CDR1 and CDR2: GTSNPN and SVGIG (reference sequence). V dropped 0 bases and J dropped 1 base, with 9 bases sitting between them. CDR3 in amino acids: CAWSVGSVNTGELFF. The CDR3, as DNA: TGTGCCTGGAGTGTAGGTAGCGTGAACACCGGGGAGCTGTTTTTT.

The chain carries TRBV9 and TRBJ2-5; no clear D. Germline V gives CDR1 SGDLS, CDR2 YYNGEE. Trimming cost V 0 bases and J 5 bases, with 11 bases left between them. This CDR3 is 14 amino acids long. This CDR3 is CASSVDTEWETQYF. The DNA for the CDR3 is TGTGCCAGCAGCGTAGATACGGAATGGGAGACCCAGTACTTC.

This chain joins TRBV11-2 and TRBJ2-7, with D tentatively TRBD1 (6 bases). Germline V lookup: CDR1 SGHAT, CDR2 FQNNGV. This CDR3 region has 14 residues. Trimming took off 9 bases at V and 6 bases at J, with 21 bases between the two ends. The CDR3 region has the DNA TGTGCCAGAAGACCGGGACATCATCATCGCGAGCAGTACTTC. It encodes CARRPGHHHREQYF.

The chain links TRBV18 to TRBJ2-5, with D unclear. There are 14 residues in the CDR3. Germline V lookup: CDR1 KGHSH, CDR2 LQKENI. The V end was cut by 1 base, the J end by 2 bases, with 8 bases between. For the CDR3, the DNA is TGTGCCAGCTCACCACGGCCCAGTCAAGAGACCCAGTACTTC. This gives the protein CASSPRPSQETQYF.

This sequence joins TRBV14 and TRBJ2-1; D unresolved. The germline CDR1 and CDR2 sequences are SGHDN and FVKESK. CDR3 length: 15 residues. Trimming removed 1 base at V and 7 bases at J, with 14 bases between. CDR3 region: CASSQAGPGANEQFF. The CDR3 nucleotides read TGTGCCAGCAGCCAAGCTGGACCCGGCGCGAATGAGCAGTTCTTC. The full variable domain, completed using reference TRBV14 and TRBJ2-1, is EAGVTQFPSHSVIEKGQTVTLRCDPISGHDNLYWYRRVMGKEIKFLLHFVKESKQDESGMPNNRFLAERTGGTYSTLKVQPAELEDSGVYFCASSQAGPGANEQFFGPGTRLTVL.

This clone was recorded once. The rearrangement uses TRBV30 and TRBJ2-1, with D maybe TRBD2 (5 bases). CDR3 length: 14 residues. Germline loops: CDR1 GTSNPN, CDR2 SVGIG (reference sequence). V lost 3 bases and J 0 bases, leaving 9 bases between the germline ends. This chain's CDR3 is CAWRAESSYNEQFF. CDR3 DNA: TGTGCCTGGAGAGCGGAAAGCTCCTACAATGAGCAGTTCTTC.

There are a few counts of this clone. This rearrangement joins TRBV27 to TRBJ2-3; TRBD2 aligns across 8 bases. This CDR3 spans 14 amino acids. The V segment lost 3 bases and the J segment 1 base; nucleotides outside the gene matches: 0. Germline CDR1 and CDR2: MNHEY and SMNVEV (reference sequence). The CDR3 nucleotides read TGTGCCAGCAGTTTTAGCGGGGGCACAGATACGCAGTATTTT. Translated: CASSFSGGTDTQYF.

This chain links TRBV13 with TRBJ2-7, with TRBD2 identical over 9 bases. The CDR3 runs 17 residues. Unmatched junction bases numbered 15, after V lost 3 bases and J lost 6 bases. CDR1 and CDR2 from the germline V gene are PRHDT and FYEKMQ (reference sequence). CDR3 sequence (DNA): TGTGCCAGCAGCTTCTTAGCGGGAGCTCCAGGGGCTACCGAGCAGTACTTC. Residues: CASSFLAGAPGATEQYF.

Note on this clone: This CDR3 is also generated by other DNA sequences in the sample. The rearrangement joins TRBV4-3 to TRBJ2-1; 10 nucleotides line up with TRBD2. V was pared by 0 bases and J by 5 bases, with 4 bases of the junction left unmatched. The CDR3 extends over 16 amino acids. Germline CDR1 is LGHNA and CDR2 is YSLEER. DNA of the CDR3: TGCGCCAGCAGCCAAGATCGAGCGGGAGGGGACAATGAGCAGTTCTTC. It specifies CASSQDRAGGDNEQFF.

The genes are TRBV9 and TRBJ2-2; 10 bases are shared with TRBD2. V lost 0 bases, J lost 4 bases, and 9 bases stayed unmatched. The germline V gene has CDR1 SGDLS and CDR2 YYNGEE. The CDR3 is 18 amino acids. The CDR3 DNA reads as TGTGCCAGCAGCGTAGAAGGAGCGGGAGGGCCGGTCACCGGGGAGCTGTTTTTT. This sequence encodes CASSVEGAGGPVTGELFF.

The chain employs TRBV7-8 and TRBJ2-5; no reliable D call. V was pared by 3 bases and J by 2 bases, with 7 bases between. This CDR3 has 13 residues. CDR1 is SGHVS and CDR2 is FQNEAQ in the germline V gene. CDR3 in amino acids: CASSFPAQETQYF. The CDR3 nucleotides are TGTGCCAGCAGCTTTCCCGCACAAGAGACCCAGTACTTC. The whole variable domain, remainder taken from reference TRBV7-8 and TRBJ2-5, is GAGVSQSPRYKVAKRGQDVALRCDPISGHVSLFWYQQALGQGPEFLTYFQNEAQLDKSGLPSDRFFAERPEGSVSTLKIQRTQQEDSAVYLCASSFPAQETQYFGPGTRLLVL.

CDR3 nucleotides: TGTGCCAGCAGTCCACTAGCGGAGAACACCGGGGAGCTGTTTTTT. Translating it yields CASSPLAENTGELFF. V gene TRBV28 combines with J gene TRBJ2-2; 8 nucleotides match TRBD2. The CDR3 length is 15 residues. The junction had 3 bases not matched to a gene; V was cut back by 5 bases and J by 1 base. CDR1 is MDHEN and CDR2 is SYDVKM in the germline V gene.

The chain is built from TRBV7-6 and TRBJ2-3; D is undetermined. This CDR3 spans 15 amino acids. Germline CDR1 is SGHVS and CDR2 is FNYEAQ. V lost 2 bases and J 0 bases, leaving 9 bases between the germline ends. Here the CDR3 reads CASSLISSSTDTQYF. CDR3 nucleotide sequence: TGTGCCAGCAGCTTAATTTCCTCTAGCACAGATACGCAGTATTTT.

This clone appeared a single time. The chain couples TRBV2 to TRBJ2-7; unclear D gene. The CDR3 has 14 amino acids. Looked up from germline, CDR1 is SNHLY and CDR2 is FYNNEI. Trimming stripped 1 base from V and 0 bases from J, with 7 bases between. The chain's CDR3 is CASSEGPSSYEQYF. The CDR3 DNA sequence: TGTGCCAGCAGTGAAGGGCCGAGCTCCTACGAGCAGTACTTC.

CDR3 region: CASSLGLAGGNEQFF. The DNA of the CDR3 is TGTGCCAGCAGCCTGGGACTAGCGGGGGGAAATGAGCAGTTCTTC. The chain combines TRBV9 with TRBJ2-1; 15 positions match TRBD2. V shed 4 bases and J 7 bases; nucleotides not matched to a gene: 3. This CDR3 is 15 amino acids long. CDR1 SGDLS and CDR2 YYNGEE come from the germline V gene. Filled out from reference TRBV9 and TRBJ2-1, the complete variable domain reads DSGVTQTPKHLITATGQRVTLRCSPRSGDLSVYWYQQSLDQGLQFLIQYYNGEERAKGNILERFSAQQFPDLHSELNLSSLELGDSALYFCASSLGLAGGNEQFFGPGTRLTVL.

The gene calls are TRBV5-1 and TRBJ2-7; 10 bases are shared with TRBD1. This CDR3 region has 16 residues. The J segment lost 5 bases and the V segment lost 2 bases, leaving 10 bases of the junction unmatched. Germline V gene sequence: CDR1 SGHRS, CDR2 YFSETQ. CDR3 in DNA: TGCGCCAGCAGCTTTTCACCGGGACAGGGGTTGAACGAGCAGTACTTC. As protein: CASSFSPGQGLNEQYF.